These T cell receptor beta chains were read from a single sample in a study of T-cell reconstitution after alpha-beta-depleted transplantation in children. TCRdb fed the PCR reads into MiXCR, producing one record per CDR3 protein. The sample has about 300,000 distinct CDR3 sequences; 6% to 10% are singletons. Sequencing was performed on peripheral blood, taken 360 days after TCRalphabeta/CD19-depleted stem cell transplant. The receptor source for this set is a female patient between 2 and 15 years old who had a stem cell transplant for Fanconi anemia, so the T cells may come from the graft donor. The CDR3 runs from the conserved cysteine through the conserved F or W. The D gene is left open where the match is weak. Rows may omit the clone size; those that give it use once, few, many or a size class.

many	TRBD1	TRBV6-1	TRBJ1-1	CASRETGLNTEAFF	TGTGCCAGCAGAGAGACAGGGTTGAACACTGAAGCTTTCTTT
few	-	TRBV4-3	TRBJ1-2	CASSQDGSYGYTF	TGCGCCAGCAGCCAAGACGGCAGCTATGGCTACACCTTC
few	TRBD1	TRBV7-3	TRBJ2-2	CASSFHPPGQGMSGELFF	TGTGCCAGCAGCTTCCACCCCCCGGGACAGGGGATGTCCGGGGAGCTGTTTTTT
many	TRBD1	TRBV29-1	TRBJ1-1	CSVEPQGPMVEAFF	TGCAGCGTTGAACCACAGGGGCCGATGGTTGAAGCTTTCTTT
few	-	TRBV7-3	TRBJ1-6	CASSFDRNSPLHF	TGTGCCAGCAGCTTCGATAGGAATTCACCCCTCCACTTT
many	TRBD1	TRBV6-5	TRBJ1-5	CASSLTGELGQPQHF	TGTGCCAGCAGCCTTACAGGGGAGCTGGGTCAGCCCCAGCATTTT
many	TRBD2	TRBV5-1	TRBJ2-1	CASRGGGTNEQFF	TGCGCCAGCAGGGGCGGGGGAACCAATGAGCAGTTCTTC
-	TRBD1	TRBV15	TRBJ2-7	CATSTGGLPYEQYF	TGTGCCACTTCTACAGGGGGCCTTCCCTACGAGCAGTACTTC
many	TRBD2	TRBV5-1	TRBJ2-1	CASSLSTGGHYEQFF	TGCGCCAGCAGCTTGTCGACGGGGGGGCACTATGAGCAGTTCTTC
few	TRBD1	TRBV7-8	TRBJ1-6	CASSLDRGNGDTLHF	TGTGCCAGCAGCTTAGACAGGGGGAATGGGGACACCCTCCACTTT
many	-	TRBV7-9	TRBJ1-1	CASSLAPAEGIGFF	TGTGCCAGCAGCTTAGCCCCCGCCGAAGGTATTGGTTTCTTT
many	TRBD2	TRBV20-1	TRBJ2-1	CSARSRTSSGNEQFF	TGCAGTGCTAGATCCCGGACTAGTTCTGGAAATGAGCAGTTCTTC
many	-	TRBV7-9	TRBJ2-1	CASSSHREDEQFF	TGTGCCAGCAGCTCTCACAGGGAGGATGAGCAGTTCTTC
many	TRBD2	TRBV3-1	TRBJ2-1	CASSQLSGLSYNEQFF	TGTGCCAGCAGCCAGCTTTCGGGACTATCATACAATGAGCAGTTCTTC
-	-	TRBV12-3/TRBV12-4	TRBJ1-5	CASSLGGARNQPQHF	TGTGCCAGCAGTTTGGGAGGGGCTCGCAATCAGCCCCAGCATTTT
many	TRBD1	TRBV20-1	TRBJ2-3	CSARLATGLADTQYF	TGCAGTGCTAGGCTCGCGACAGGGTTGGCAGATACGCAGTATTTT
many	-	TRBV5-1	TRBJ1-2	CASSLQSETGYTF	TGCGCCAGCAGCTTGCAGTCGGAGACCGGCTACACCTTC
many	-	TRBV2	TRBJ2-3	CASGWGLTTDTQYF	TGTGCCAGCGGATGGGGGCTTACCACAGATACGCAGTATTTT
-	TRBD2	TRBV7-9	TRBJ2-1	CASSLGRSGGLYNEQFF	TGTGCCAGCAGCTTAGGGCGGAGCGGGGGCCTCTACAATGAGCAGTTCTTC
many	-	TRBV6-2/TRBV6-3	TRBJ2-5	CASSWTVQETQYF	TGTGCCAGCAGTTGGACAGTACAAGAGACCCAGTACTTC
many	-	TRBV20-1	TRBJ1-1	CSAGRDPQDTEAFF	TGCAGTGCCGGGAGGGACCCTCAAGACACTGAAGCTTTCTTT
many	-	TRBV20-1	TRBJ1-1	CSANRATPNTEAFF	TGCAGTGCTAACCGGGCCACTCCTAACACTGAAGCTTTCTTT
many	-	TRBV6-5	TRBJ2-3	CASSYLGGDTQYF	TGTGCCAGCAGTTACCTGGGTGGAGATACGCAGTATTTT
few	TRBD2	TRBV28	TRBJ2-3	CATTRGDEAGDTDTQYF	TGTGCCACCACTAGAGGGGATGAAGCGGGGGATACAGATACGCAGTATTTT
many	-	TRBV12-3/TRBV12-4	TRBJ1-6	CASSFTGADFNSPLHF	TGTGCCAGCAGTTTTACGGGAGCTGATTTTAATTCACCCCTCCACTTT
many	-	TRBV29-1	TRBJ1-2	CSVEGFNYGYTF	TGCAGCGTAGAGGGGTTTAACTATGGCTACACCTTC
few	-	TRBV7-3	TRBJ2-2	CASSGGDTGELFF	TGTGCCAGCAGCGGGGGAGACACCGGGGAGCTGTTTTTT
few	TRBD2	TRBV11-2	TRBJ2-3	CASSLRTSGTDTQYF	TGTGCCAGCAGCTTAAGGACTAGCGGCACAGATACGCAGTATTTT
-	-	TRBV5-6	TRBJ1-1	CASTPIGAPPEGDTEAFF	TGTGCCAGCACTCCGATCGGGGCCCCTCCGGAGGGGGACACTGAAGCTTTCTTT
-	-	TRBV7-3	TRBJ2-1	CASSSGAGTYNEQFF	TGTGCCAGCAGTTCCGGAGCGGGTACCTACAATGAGCAGTTCTTC
many	-	TRBV10-3	TRBJ1-5	CAIKSGRGDNQPQHF	TGTGCCATCAAATCGGGCAGGGGAGACAATCAGCCCCAGCATTTT
-	-	TRBV7-9	TRBJ2-5	CASSGRSSWGQETQYF	TGTGCCAGCAGCGGACGGTCCAGCTGGGGCCAAGAGACCCAGTACTTC
many	-	TRBV13	TRBJ2-2	CASSLGPKNGELFF	TGTGCCAGCAGCTTAGGACCCAAGAACGGGGAGCTGTTTTTT
few	TRBD1	TRBV20-1	TRBJ2-3	CSAPPADRGKDTQYF	TGCAGTGCTCCGCCCGCGGACAGGGGTAAAGATACGCAGTATTTT
many	TRBD2	TRBV29-1	TRBJ2-4	CSVGLLAGNIQYF	TGCAGCGTTGGGCTCCTAGCGGGGAACATTCAGTACTTC
-	-	TRBV14	TRBJ1-2	CASSHGISYGYTF	TGTGCCAGCAGCCACGGAATCTCCTATGGCTACACCTTC
many	TRBD2	TRBV7-2	TRBJ2-7	CASSLGGTTTYEQYF	TGTGCCAGCAGCTTAGGTGGGACTACAACCTACGAGCAGTACTTC
many	TRBD2	TRBV20-1	TRBJ2-7	CSATPGTSGPYEQYF	TGCAGTGCTACCCCGGGGACTAGCGGTCCCTACGAGCAGTACTTC
many	TRBD2	TRBV9	TRBJ2-3	CASRAPGLANTDTQYF	TGTGCCAGCAGAGCCCCGGGACTAGCGAACACAGATACGCAGTATTTT
many	-	TRBV4-3	TRBJ2-3	CASSQGGATDTQYF	TGCGCCAGCAGCCAAGGGGGTGCCACAGATACGCAGTATTTT
many	-	TRBV24-1	TRBJ1-2	CATSVLSYGYTF	TGTGCCACCAGTGTCCTAAGCTATGGCTACACCTTC
many	TRBD2	TRBV6-5	TRBJ2-2	CASSLLARNTGELFF	TGTGCCAGCAGCTTACTAGCGAGGAACACCGGGGAGCTGTTTTTT
many	-	TRBV11-2	TRBJ2-1	CASSKRFGDSYNEQFF	TGTGCCAGCAGCAAGAGGTTTGGAGACTCCTACAATGAGCAGTTCTTC
-	-	TRBV2	TRBJ2-1	CASTHEQGTRGDEQFF	TGTGCCAGCACCCACGAACAGGGGACTAGAGGGGATGAGCAGTTCTTC
many	-	TRBV10-3	TRBJ2-5	CAISESTTVQETQYF	TGTGCCATCAGTGAGTCCACGACAGTCCAAGAGACCCAGTACTTC
many	TRBD1	TRBV4-2	TRBJ1-2	CASSKSVGAGQGHGYTF	TGTGCCAGCAGCAAAAGTGTCGGGGCAGGACAGGGACATGGCTACACCTTC
many	-	TRBV5-1	TRBJ2-5	CASSLGQRETQYF	TGCGCCAGCAGCTTGGGACAGCGGGAGACCCAGTACTTC
-	-	TRBV9	TRBJ2-1	CASSARTSFDEQFF	TGTGCCAGCAGCGCCCGGACCTCGTTCGATGAGCAGTTCTTC
few	-	TRBV29-1	TRBJ1-2	CSVRVFSNYGYTF	TGCAGCGTGAGAGTCTTCTCTAACTATGGCTACACCTTC
-	TRBD2	TRBV5-1	TRBJ2-1	CASKAGPPNEQFF	TGCGCCAGCAAAGCGGGACCGCCAAATGAGCAGTTCTTC
many	-	TRBV5-1	TRBJ2-1	CASSFLPESSYNEQFF	TGCGCCAGCAGCTTCCTACCGGAGAGCTCCTACAATGAGCAGTTCTTC
many	-	TRBV28	TRBJ1-1	CALQEMNTEAFF	TGTGCCCTCCAGGAGATGAACACTGAAGCTTTCTTT
many	-	TRBV7-9	TRBJ2-7	CASSLVSSDMIEQYF	TGTGCCAGCAGCTTAGTGTCTAGCGATATGATCGAGCAGTACTTC
-	-	TRBV6-5	TRBJ2-5	CPSSYSILAVGETQYF	TGTCCCAGCAGTTACTCGATCCTAGCTGTTGGGGAGACCCAGTACTTC
many	-	TRBV13	TRBJ2-1	CASSPTSDTYSYNEQFF	TGTGCCAGCAGTCCTACTTCCGACACTTACTCCTACAATGAGCAGTTCTTC
many	TRBD2	TRBV24-1	TRBJ2-7	CATSASGSLNEQYF	TGTGCCACCAGTGCTAGCGGGAGTCTTAACGAGCAGTACTTC
few	-	TRBV6-1	TRBJ1-2	CATIKRGYRGYTF	TGTGCCACTATAAAGAGGGGGTATCGTGGCTACACCTTC
many	-	TRBV30	TRBJ1-6	CAWSLADGSLHF	TGTGCCTGGAGTCTTGCTGATGGAAGCCTCCACTTT
-	TRBD2	TRBV18	TRBJ2-3	CASSRPRTSGGPRTDTQYF	TGTGCCAGCTCTCGCCCCCGGACTAGCGGGGGCCCACGCACAGATACGCAGTATTTT